The next 32 T cell receptor beta chains were all read from a single sample in a study of blood T cell repertoires in COVID-19. The protocol was immunoSEQ multiplex PCR, while the TCRdb copy is restricted to in-frame clones and leaves out a portion. The sample consists of a few hundred thousand clones, roughly 80% of them appearing once. The source material was peripheral blood. Receptors originate from a woman aged 45-65 years with active or convalescent COVID-19.

There are a few counts of this clone. V is TRBV9 and J is TRBJ1-1; D gene uncertain. This CDR3 is built from 13 residues. Germline values: CDR1 SGDLS, CDR2 YYNGEE. With 0 bases removed from V and 1 base from J, the gap between germline ends came to 4 bases. The CDR3 is CASSVVSNTEAFF. As DNA, the CDR3 is TGTGCCAGCAGCGTAGTATCGAACACTGAAGCTTTCTTT.

V usage is TRBV27 and J usage is TRBJ2-7, with a weak D call TRBD1 (7 bases). The V end lost 4 bases, the J end lost 2 bases, and 21 bases lay between the germline ends. Germline V gives CDR1 MNHEY, CDR2 SMNVEV (reference sequence). There are 17 residues in the CDR3. CDR3 sequence reads: CASSSYAGGGLTYEQYF. For the CDR3, the DNA is TGTGCCAGCAGTTCCTACGCAGGAGGGGGCCTCACCTACGAGCAGTACTTC.

The chain joins TRBV12-3 or TRBV12-4 to TRBJ1-2; 7 bases match TRBD1. The CDR3 totals 13 residues. With V trimmed by 5 bases and J by 2 bases, 2 bases remained unmatched. CDR3 nucleotide sequence: TGTGCCAGCAGTCCGACAGGGAACTATGGCTACACCTTC. As protein: CASSPTGNYGYTF.

V and J are TRBV5-1 and TRBJ2-7; TRBD2 agrees at 12 bases. V dropped 0 bases and J dropped 7; count of bases not matched to a gene: 8. This CDR3 has 16 residues. Germline loops: CDR1 SGHRS, CDR2 YFSETQ. The CDR3 nucleotides are TGCGCCAGCAGCTTGGGAAGACTAGCGGGAGCAGGTGAGCAGTACTTC. This encodes CASSLGRLAGAGEQYF.

This chain links TRBV5-4 with TRBJ1-2; D remains unclear. The CDR3 is 13 residues long. Germline values: CDR1 SGHNT, CDR2 YYREEE (reference sequence). V was shortened by 2 bases and J by 4 bases, with 9 bases between the two germline ends. The CDR3 sequence is CASSFSGIYGYTF. The CDR3 bases are TGTGCCAGCAGCTTTAGCGGTATCTATGGCTACACCTTC.

J is TRBJ1-4 and V is TRBV19, with a weak D call TRBD1 (5 bases). This CDR3 contains 15 residues. CDR1 is LNHDA, CDR2 SQIVND, per germline (reference sequence). V lost 1 base and J 8 bases, leaving 14 bases between the germline ends. Here the CDR3 reads CASSIGGGTQEKLFF. The CDR3 DNA sequence: TGTGCCAGTAGTATAGGAGGTGGGACTCAAGAAAAACTGTTTTTT.

This rearrangement joins TRBV5-1 to TRBJ2-7, with D maybe TRBD1 (5 bases). The CDR3 length is 14 residues. V shed 4 bases and J shed 3 bases, with 14 bases lying between them. Looked up from germline, CDR1 is SGHRS and CDR2 is YFSETQ. The CDR3 spells CASSHGGARYEQYF. DNA of the CDR3: TGCGCCAGCAGCCACGGTGGGGCGCGCTACGAGCAGTACTTC.

V is TRBV2 and J is TRBJ1-2; D is ambiguous. V was trimmed by 8 bases and J by 3 bases, leaving 10 bases between them. Germline CDR1 and CDR2: SNHLY and FYNNEI. CDR3 length equals 12 residues. The CDR3 is CASAGRDYGYTF. CDR3 in DNA: TGTGCCAGCGCTGGGCGCGACTATGGCTACACCTTC.

The chain recombines TRBV6-5 with TRBJ1-2; 9 bases line up with TRBD1. With 6 bases clipped from V and 8 bases from J, the junction kept 4 bases outside the gene matches. Per germline, CDR1 MNHEY and CDR2 SVGAGI. The CDR3 runs 12 residues. DNA of the CDR3: TGTGCCAGCAGCGGACAGGGGAGAGGCTACACCTTC. It specifies CASSGQGRGYTF.

The chain combines TRBV5-1 with TRBJ1-1; 12 nucleotides agree with TRBD1. The V gene's germline CDR1 is SGHRS and CDR2 YFSETQ. This CDR3 spans 14 amino acids. The ends lost 5 bases at V and 7 bases at J; junction bases unmatched: 6. The CDR3 here is CASRGTGGINEAFF. Written as DNA, the CDR3 is TGCGCCAGCAGAGGGACAGGGGGCATTAATGAAGCTTTCTTT.

This chain connects TRBV2 to TRBJ1-5, with TRBD1 matching over 9 bases. Germline values: CDR1 SNHLY, CDR2 FYNNEI. V was clipped by 3 bases and J by 6 bases; unmatched bases: 3. The CDR3 covers 14 residues. In DNA, the CDR3 is TGTGCCAGCAGTGACGAACAGGGGGCTCAGCCCCAGCATTTT. Residues: CASSDEQGAQPQHF.

CDR3 in amino acids: CASSQETGGLVRTFF. The CDR3 region has the DNA TGTGCCAGCAGCCAAGAAACGGGGGGCCTCGTGAGGACTTTCTTT. V gene TRBV4-2 combines with J gene TRBJ1-1, with D possibly TRBD1 on 6 matching bases. The CDR3 length is 15 residues. Trimming left V 0 bases short and J 12 bases short, with 20 bases between. Germline V gene data show CDR1 as LGHNA and CDR2 as YNFKEQ.

The table lists this clone with a count of one. The chain combines TRBV5-5 with TRBJ2-7, with TRBD2 as a possible D gene (6 bases). V was pared by 4 bases and J by 3 bases, with 17 bases between. The CDR3 runs 15 residues. The germline gives CDR1 SGHKS, CDR2 YYEKEE (reference sequence). DNA of the CDR3: TGTGCCAGCAGCCTTCCCCTCAAGGGAGGCTACGAGCAGTACTTC. Translation gives CASSLPLKGGYEQYF.

The chain couples TRBV9 to TRBJ2-1; D perhaps matches TRBD2 (6 bases). The CDR3 is 14 amino acids. Germline values: CDR1 SGDLS, CDR2 YYNGEE. Between the trimmed V and J ends, which lost 6 bases and 4 bases, there was a span of 14 bases. The CDR3, as DNA: TGTGCCAGCACCCGGGCTAGCGATTACAATGAGCAGTTCTTC. Residues: CASTRASDYNEQFF.

The rearrangement uses TRBV3-1 (or the pseudogene TRBV3-2) and TRBJ2-5; TRBD2 aligns across 10 bases. The J segment lost 5 bases and the V segment lost 3 bases, leaving 9 bases of the junction unmatched. Germline V CDR1 and CDR2: LGHDT, YNNKEL (reference sequence). The CDR3 totals 16 residues. The CDR3 DNA follows: TGTGCCAGCAGCCACCGGGGGACTAGCGCGTGGGAGACCCAGTACTTC. It encodes CASSHRGTSAWETQYF.

This clone was counted once. J is TRBJ1-1 and V is TRBV11-2; no definite D call. The CDR3 is made up of 11 amino acids. V was clipped by 3 bases and J by 7 bases, with 6 bases between them. Germline V CDR1 and CDR2: SGHAT, FQNNGV. This CDR3 reads CASSFGDEAFF. The CDR3 bases are TGTGCCAGCAGCTTTGGAGATGAAGCTTTCTTT.

The chain carries TRBV6-4 and TRBJ1-3; D might be TRBD1 (5 bases). The CDR3 runs 15 residues. Germline CDR1 is MRHNA and CDR2 is SNTAGT. V lost 6 bases and J lost 4, with 16 bases in between. CDR3 DNA: TGTGCCAGCAGCCCGACTGGGGGGTCCGGAAACACCATATATTTT. Translating gives CASSPTGGSGNTIYF.

The chain combines TRBV11-2 with TRBJ2-7, with D perhaps matching TRBD1 (5 bases). Trimming took 5 bases from V and 3 from J, leaving 20 bases between them. The CDR3 contains 16 residues. CDR1 and CDR2 from the germline V gene are SGHAT and FQNNGV. The CDR3 spells CASSRLDAGINYEQYF. The CDR3 bases are TGTGCCAGCAGCCGGCTGGACGCAGGGATTAACTACGAGCAGTACTTC.

The J gene is TRBJ1-1, the V gene TRBV10-1, with unresolved D. V lost 6 bases and J lost 5, with 16 bases in between. This CDR3 region has 14 residues. Germline CDR1 and CDR2: WNHNN and SYGVQD (reference sequence). CDR3 residues: CASRPLRGGTEAFF. CDR3 in DNA: TGCGCCAGCAGGCCTCTACGAGGAGGGACTGAAGCTTTCTTT.

The V gene is TRBV24-1, the J gene TRBJ2-5, with D maybe TRBD1 (6 bases). Trimming cost V 10 bases and J 4 bases, with 18 bases left between them. The CDR3 contains 14 residues. Germline V gene lookup returns CDR1 KGHDR and CDR2 SFDVKD. The CDR3 loop reads CATAERGTVETQYF. CDR3 sequence (DNA): TGTGCCACTGCCGAAAGGGGGACGGTAGAGACCCAGTACTTC.

This clone was seen more than once but under ten times. J is TRBJ2-5 and V is TRBV27; TRBD2 aligns across 9 bases. J lost 4 bases, V lost 2 bases, and 2 bases had no gene match. Per germline, CDR1 MNHEY and CDR2 SMNVEV (reference sequence). The CDR3 sequence is 14 residues long. CDR3 nucleotides: TGTGCCAGCAGTTTAGCGGGAGGGCCAGAGACCCAGTACTTC. Residues: CASSLAGGPETQYF.

This chain joins TRBV5-6 and TRBJ1-3; D not resolved. The CDR3 runs 16 residues. The V gene's germline CDR1 is SGHDT and CDR2 YYEEEE. V lost 2 bases to trimming and J lost 2 bases, with 14 bases between them. The CDR3 coding sequence is TGTGCCAGCAGCTTTCCCCCGGCCGGGACTGGAAACACCATATATTTT. Translating it yields CASSFPPAGTGNTIYF.

The V call is TRBV5-1, the J call TRBJ1-1; 7 bases are shared with TRBD1. Looked up from germline, CDR1 is SGHRS and CDR2 is YFSETQ. The CDR3 sequence is 14 residues long. With 0 bases clipped from V and 7 bases from J, the junction kept 6 bases outside the gene matches. The CDR3: CASSLEGGGVEAFF. As DNA, the CDR3 is TGCGCCAGCAGCTTGGAAGGAGGGGGCGTTGAAGCTTTCTTT. Full variable domain (outside the CDR3, taken from reference TRBV5-1 and TRBJ1-1): KAGVTQTPRYLIKTRGQQVTLSCSPISGHRSVSWYQQTPGQGLQFLFEYFSETQRNKGNFPGRFSGRQFSNSRSEMNVSTLELGDSALYLCASSLEGGGVEAFFGQGTRLTVV.

The chain carries TRBV30 and TRBJ2-7, with D tentatively TRBD2 (5 bases). V lost 2 bases and J lost 0, with 17 bases in between. Germline CDR1 reads GTSNPN; CDR2 reads SVGIG (reference sequence). This CDR3 spans 16 amino acids. The CDR3 bases are TGTGCCTGGAGTCGGGTGGGCGGGCTGAGCTCCTACGAGCAGTACTTC. Translation: CAWSRVGGLSSYEQYF. Full variable domain (remainder filled in from reference TRBV30 and TRBJ2-7): SQTIHQWPATLVQPVGSPLSLECTVEGTSNPNLYWYRQAAGRGLQLLFYSVGIGQISSEVPQNLSASRPQDRQFILSSKKLLLSDSGFYLCAWSRVGGLSSYEQYFGPGTRLTVT.

This clone was recorded only once. The gene calls are TRBV19 and TRBJ2-1, with TRBD2 matching 15 bases. There are 16 residues in the CDR3. The germline gives CDR1 LNHDA, CDR2 SQIVND (reference sequence). V lost 1 base, J lost 6 bases, and 1 base stayed unmatched. CDR3 nucleotide sequence: TGTGCCAGTAGTATAGGGACTAGCGGGAGGGCCAATGAGCAGTTCTTC. Protein sequence: CASSIGTSGRANEQFF.

The chain recombines TRBV19 with TRBJ2-5; 14 bases line up with TRBD2. V was pared by 9 bases and J by 1 base, with 13 bases of the junction left unmatched. The CDR3 consists of 18 residues. Germline V gene data show CDR1 as LNHDA and CDR2 as SQIVND (reference sequence). DNA of the CDR3: TGTGCCAGCGGTTTGGCACCGGGACTAGCGGGAGCCCAAGAGACCCAGTACTTC. Translated, it gives CASGLAPGLAGAQETQYF.

The chain combines TRBV5-1 with TRBJ1-2; perhaps TRBD1 as D (5 bases). Germline values: CDR1 SGHRS, CDR2 YFSETQ. With 2 bases removed from V and 4 bases from J, the gap between germline ends came to 18 bases. The CDR3 loop spans 16 amino acids. CDR3 DNA sequence: TGCGCCAGCAGCTTAGTTTTGGGGCGGTATTCCTATGGCTACACCTTC. Its protein product is CASSLVLGRYSYGYTF.

The CDR3 loop is CASSRGTSGNDEQFF. In nucleotides, the CDR3 is TGTGCCAGCAGCAGGGGGACTAGCGGGAACGATGAGCAGTTCTTC. The chain combines TRBV27 with TRBJ2-1; TRBD2 agrees at 13 bases. CDR1 is MNHEY and CDR2 is SMNVEV in the germline V gene (reference sequence). The trim removed 6 bases at V and 8 bases at J, leaving 7 bases unmatched. The CDR3 runs to 15 residues.

The rearrangement joins TRBV4-1 to TRBJ2-3, with a tentative D call TRBD2 (6 bases). Trimming stripped 0 bases from V and 2 bases from J, with 15 bases between. CDR1 is MGHRA and CDR2 is YSYEKL in the germline V gene. The CDR3 loop spans 17 amino acids. The CDR3: CASSQESLARNTDTQYF. In DNA form, the CDR3 reads TGCGCCAGCAGCCAAGAGAGCCTAGCGAGAAACACAGATACGCAGTATTTT.

CDR3 sequence (DNA): TGTGCCAGCAGCCTATTATTTGACATTCAGTACTTC. Translation: CASSLLFDIQYF. The rearrangement uses TRBV5-8 and TRBJ2-4; D unclear. V dropped 4 bases and J dropped 8 bases, with 10 bases sitting between them. Looked up from germline, CDR1 is SGHTS and CDR2 is YDEGEE. CDR3 length: 12 amino acids.

V usage is TRBV2 and J usage is TRBJ1-2; the D is unclear. The CDR3 is 13 residues long. Deletions cut 5 bases from V and 2 bases from J, with 9 bases between. Germline loops: CDR1 SNHLY, CDR2 FYNNEI. In nucleotides, the CDR3 is TGTGCCAGCAGTTCCGGGTCCAACTATGGCTACACCTTC. Protein product: CASSSGSNYGYTF.

The chain has TRBV28 and TRBJ2-1, with 8 bases lining up with TRBD2. The CDR3 sequence is 13 residues long. Germline trimming cut 6 bases from V and 8 bases from J; bases unmatched to any gene: 6. Germline CDR1 MDHEN, CDR2 SYDVKM. CDR3 bases: TGTGCCAGCAGCGGGAGGGCCTTGGATGAGCAGTTCTTC. This sequence encodes CASSGRALDEQFF.